This is a list of T cell receptor beta chains from one sample in a study of blood T cell repertoires in COVID-19. The protocol was immunoSEQ multiplex PCR, while the TCRdb copy is restricted to in-frame clones and leaves out a portion. The data show some 150,000 clones, around nine tenths seen once. Sequencing was done on a sample of peripheral blood. All receptors come from a man between 65 and 85 years old with acute or convalescent COVID-19. Both conserved end residues are part of each CDR3. D genes are given only for firm matches. Clone size is stated in some rows and not others, as once, few, many or a class when expanded.

cdr3_nt: TGCAGCGTTAGACAAGGCTCTGGGGCCAACGTCCTGACTTTC
cdr3_aa: CSVRQGSGANVLTF
d_call: .
j_call: TRBJ2-6
clone_size: .
v_call: TRBV29-1

cdr3_nt: TGCGCCAGCAGCCCTGGGACTAGCGCGGTCCATGAGCAGTTCTTC
cdr3_aa: CASSPGTSAVHEQFF
d_call: TRBD2
j_call: TRBJ2-1
clone_size: .
v_call: TRBV5-1

cdr3_nt: TGTGCCACCAGTGATCCACAGGGGGCCAAAGGAACCGGGGAGCTGTTTTTT
cdr3_aa: CATSDPQGAKGTGELFF
d_call: TRBD1
j_call: TRBJ2-2
clone_size: .
v_call: TRBV24-1

cdr3_nt: TGTGCCAGCAGCCATCAGGGACAGAACTCCTACGAGCAGTACTTC
cdr3_aa: CASSHQGQNSYEQYF
d_call: TRBD1
j_call: TRBJ2-7
clone_size: .
v_call: TRBV7-9

cdr3_nt: TGCGCCAGCAGCTTGGCCGGACAGAGTTATCAGCCCCAGCATTTT
cdr3_aa: CASSLAGQSYQPQHF
d_call: .
j_call: TRBJ1-5
clone_size: few
v_call: TRBV5-1

cdr3_nt: TGTGCCAGTAGTATTGGTATTAGCGCCCTCTACAATGAGCAGTTCTTC
cdr3_aa: CASSIGISALYNEQFF
d_call: .
j_call: TRBJ2-1
clone_size: .
v_call: TRBV19

cdr3_nt: TGTGCCAGCAGCATCGGACAGGGATATGGCTACACCTTC
cdr3_aa: CASSIGQGYGYTF
d_call: TRBD1
j_call: TRBJ1-2
clone_size: .
v_call: TRBV7-3

cdr3_nt: TGTGCCAGCTCACAAAGCACAGGGGTTCAGCCCCAGCATTTT
cdr3_aa: CASSQSTGVQPQHF
d_call: TRBD1
j_call: TRBJ1-5
clone_size: .
v_call: TRBV18

cdr3_nt: TGCGCCAGCAGCCAAGATAGAATCGGGGGGCTAGGCTACACCTTC
cdr3_aa: CASSQDRIGGLGYTF
d_call: .
j_call: TRBJ1-2
clone_size: .
v_call: TRBV4-3

cdr3_nt: TGTGCCAGCAGCGTATTATCAGCCGGAGGGCCGGGAAACATTCAGTACTTC
cdr3_aa: CASSVLSAGGPGNIQYF
d_call: .
j_call: TRBJ2-4
clone_size: .
v_call: TRBV9

cdr3_nt: TGTGCCAGCAGCTCTGTAGGCCGACAGGGGTACGAGCAGTACTTC
cdr3_aa: CASSSVGRQGYEQYF
d_call: TRBD1
j_call: TRBJ2-7
clone_size: .
v_call: TRBV5-6

cdr3_nt: TGTGCCAGCAGCCGGACAGGGGTGAACCACAATGAGCAGTTCTTC
cdr3_aa: CASSRTGVNHNEQFF
d_call: TRBD1
j_call: TRBJ2-1
clone_size: .
v_call: TRBV7-2

cdr3_nt: TGTGCCATCAGTGAACTAGCGGGAGAATGGAGTGAGCAGTTCTTC
cdr3_aa: CAISELAGEWSEQFF
d_call: TRBD2
j_call: TRBJ2-1
clone_size: .
v_call: TRBV10-3

cdr3_nt: TGTGCCAGTAGTATGGGACAGGGGTATTACACCGGGGAGCTGTTTTTT
cdr3_aa: CASSMGQGYYTGELFF
d_call: TRBD1
j_call: TRBJ2-2
clone_size: .
v_call: TRBV19

cdr3_nt: TGTGCCAGCAGTTTATCCAGAACAGGCACTGAAGCTTTCTTT
cdr3_aa: CASSLSRTGTEAFF
d_call: .
j_call: TRBJ1-1
clone_size: .
v_call: TRBV27

cdr3_nt: TGTGCCAGCAGTCCCCACAGGGGCCGAGGATTGTCTTACACCTTC
cdr3_aa: CASSPHRGRGLSYTF
d_call: TRBD1
j_call: TRBJ1-2
clone_size: once
v_call: TRBV27

cdr3_nt: TGTGCCAGCAGCCGGACAGCGGGGGGCTACACCTTC
cdr3_aa: CASSRTAGGYTF
d_call: .
j_call: TRBJ1-2
clone_size: .
v_call: TRBV9

cdr3_nt: TGTGCCAGCGGGAAACAGGGGGCGGGGGAAAAACTGTTTTTT
cdr3_aa: CASGKQGAGEKLFF
d_call: TRBD1
j_call: TRBJ1-4
clone_size: .
v_call: TRBV3-1/TRBV3-2

cdr3_nt: TGTGCCAGCAGCCCGCGGGGAAACACTGAAGCTTTCTTT
cdr3_aa: CASSPRGNTEAFF
d_call: .
j_call: TRBJ1-1
clone_size: once
v_call: TRBV3-1/TRBV3-2